The sequence of this TCR beta chain was determined in a study of identical twins. This clonotype turned up a few times. V was clipped by 5 bases and J by 6 bases; unmatched bases: 9. There are 15 residues in the CDR3. A single record per CDR3 protein comes from TCRdb applying MiXCR to the 5' RACE reads. The table records over 500,000 distinct CDR3 sequences, under 25% of them present only once. These records were also assigned to another study, of T cells expressing NK-cell markers.

This clonotype was obtained from a young woman in good health. The material sequenced was CD4+ T cells sorted from blood. The chain carries TRBV12-3 or TRBV12-4 and TRBJ2-1; 8 bases align to TRBD2. In DNA form, the CDR3 reads TGTGCCAGCAGTCCCCGCAGCGGGGGCCTCAATGAGCAGTTCTTC. Translation: CASSPRSGGLNEQFF.